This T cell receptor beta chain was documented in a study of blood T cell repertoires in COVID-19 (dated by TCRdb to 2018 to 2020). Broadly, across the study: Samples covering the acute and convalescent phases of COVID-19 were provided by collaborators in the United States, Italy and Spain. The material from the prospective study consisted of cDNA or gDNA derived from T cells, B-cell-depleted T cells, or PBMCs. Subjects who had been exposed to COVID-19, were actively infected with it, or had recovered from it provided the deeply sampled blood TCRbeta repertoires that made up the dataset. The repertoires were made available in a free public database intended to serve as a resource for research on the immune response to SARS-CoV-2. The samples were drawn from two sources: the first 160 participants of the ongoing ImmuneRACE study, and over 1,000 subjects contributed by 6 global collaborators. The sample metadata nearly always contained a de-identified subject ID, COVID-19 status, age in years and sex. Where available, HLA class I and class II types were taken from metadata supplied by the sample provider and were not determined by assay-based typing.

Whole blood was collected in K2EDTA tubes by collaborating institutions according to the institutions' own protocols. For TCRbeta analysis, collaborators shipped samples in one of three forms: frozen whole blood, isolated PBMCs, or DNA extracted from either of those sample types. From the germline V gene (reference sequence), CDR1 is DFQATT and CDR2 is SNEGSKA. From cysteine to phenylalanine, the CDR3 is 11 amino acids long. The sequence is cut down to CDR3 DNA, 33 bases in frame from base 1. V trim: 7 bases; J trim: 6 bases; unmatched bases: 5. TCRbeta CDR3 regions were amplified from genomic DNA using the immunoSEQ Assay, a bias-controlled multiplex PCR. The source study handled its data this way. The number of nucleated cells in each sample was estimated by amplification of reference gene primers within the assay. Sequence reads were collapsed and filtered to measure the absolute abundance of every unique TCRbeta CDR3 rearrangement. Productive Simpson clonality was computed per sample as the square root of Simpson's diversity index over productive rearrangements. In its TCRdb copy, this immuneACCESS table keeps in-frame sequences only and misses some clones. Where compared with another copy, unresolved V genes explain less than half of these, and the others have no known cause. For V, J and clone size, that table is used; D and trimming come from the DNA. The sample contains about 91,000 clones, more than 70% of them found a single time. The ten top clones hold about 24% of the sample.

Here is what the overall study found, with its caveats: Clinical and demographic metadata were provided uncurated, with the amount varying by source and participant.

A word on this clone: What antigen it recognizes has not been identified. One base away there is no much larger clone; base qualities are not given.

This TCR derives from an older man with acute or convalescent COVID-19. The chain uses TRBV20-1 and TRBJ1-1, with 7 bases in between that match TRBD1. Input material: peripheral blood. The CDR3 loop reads CSVDRDAEAFF. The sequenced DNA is TGCAGTGTTGACAGGGACGCTGAAGCTTTCTTT.